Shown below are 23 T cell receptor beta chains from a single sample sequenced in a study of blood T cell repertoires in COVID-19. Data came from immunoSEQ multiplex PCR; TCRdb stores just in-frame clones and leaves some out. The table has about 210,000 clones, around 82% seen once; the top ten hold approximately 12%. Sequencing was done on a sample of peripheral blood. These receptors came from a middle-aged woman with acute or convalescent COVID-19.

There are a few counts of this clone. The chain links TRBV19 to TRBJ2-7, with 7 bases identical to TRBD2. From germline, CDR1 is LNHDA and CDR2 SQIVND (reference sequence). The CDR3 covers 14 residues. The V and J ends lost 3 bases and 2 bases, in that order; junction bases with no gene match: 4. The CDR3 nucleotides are TGTGCCAGTAGTATCCGGCGGGAGACCTACGAGCAGTACTTC. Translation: CASSIRRETYEQYF. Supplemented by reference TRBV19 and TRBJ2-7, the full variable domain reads DGGITQSPKYLFRKEGQNVTLSCEQNLNHDAMYWYRQDPGQGLRLIYYSQIVNDFQKGDIAEGYSVSREKKESFPLTVTSAQKNPTAFYLCASSIRRETYEQYFGPGTRLTVT.

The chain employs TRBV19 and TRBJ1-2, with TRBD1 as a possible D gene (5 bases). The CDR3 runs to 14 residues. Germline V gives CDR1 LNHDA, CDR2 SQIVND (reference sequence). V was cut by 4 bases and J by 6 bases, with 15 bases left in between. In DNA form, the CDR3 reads TGTGCCAGTAGTACGACAGACCAGTGGAATGGCTACACCTTC. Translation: CASSTTDQWNGYTF. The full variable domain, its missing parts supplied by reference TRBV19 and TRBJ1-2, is DGGITQSPKYLFRKEGQNVTLSCEQNLNHDAMYWYRQDPGQGLRLIYYSQIVNDFQKGDIAEGYSVSREKKESFPLTVTSAQKNPTAFYLCASSTTDQWNGYTFGSGTRLTVV.

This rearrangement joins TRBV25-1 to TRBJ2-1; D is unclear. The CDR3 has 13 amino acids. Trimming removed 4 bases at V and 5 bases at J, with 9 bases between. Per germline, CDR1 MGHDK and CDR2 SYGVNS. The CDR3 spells CASSGRSHNEQFF. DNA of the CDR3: TGTGCCAGCAGTGGGCGGTCCCACAATGAGCAGTTCTTC. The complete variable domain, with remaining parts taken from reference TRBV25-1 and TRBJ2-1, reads EADIYQTPRYLVIGTGKKITLECSQTMGHDKMYWYQQDPGMELHLIHYSYGVNSTEKGDLSSESTVSRIRTEHFPLTLESARPSHTSQYLCASSGRSHNEQFFGPGTRLTVL.

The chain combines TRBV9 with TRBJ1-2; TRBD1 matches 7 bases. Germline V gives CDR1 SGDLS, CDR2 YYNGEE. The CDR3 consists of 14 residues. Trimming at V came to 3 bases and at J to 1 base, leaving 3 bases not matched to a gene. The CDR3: CASSEGAINYGYTF. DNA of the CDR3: TGTGCCAGCAGCGAGGGGGCGATTAACTATGGCTACACCTTC.

The CDR3 DNA follows: TGTGCCAGCAGGCGGGCTAGCGGGAGGGATGAGCAGTTCTTC. It translates to CASRRASGRDEQFF. The chain is built from TRBV7-9 and TRBJ2-1; TRBD2 aligns across 12 bases. The V gene's germline CDR1 is SEHNR and CDR2 FQNEAQ (reference sequence). This CDR3 is 14 amino acids long. Unmatched junction bases numbered 5, after V lost 6 bases and J lost 8 bases.

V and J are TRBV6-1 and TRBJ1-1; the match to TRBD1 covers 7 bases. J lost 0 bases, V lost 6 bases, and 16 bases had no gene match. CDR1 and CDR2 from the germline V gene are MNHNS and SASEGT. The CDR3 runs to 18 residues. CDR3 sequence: CASSEIPRTGIMNTEAFF. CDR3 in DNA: TGTGCCAGCAGCGAAATTCCCCGGACAGGCATTATGAACACTGAAGCTTTCTTT.

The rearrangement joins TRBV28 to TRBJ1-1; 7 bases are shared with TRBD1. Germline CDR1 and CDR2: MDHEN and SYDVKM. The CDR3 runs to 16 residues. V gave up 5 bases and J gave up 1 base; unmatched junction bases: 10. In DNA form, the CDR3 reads TGTGCCAGCAGTATAGAGAGGGGGCTTGGGAACACTGAAGCTTTCTTT. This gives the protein CASSIERGLGNTEAFF.

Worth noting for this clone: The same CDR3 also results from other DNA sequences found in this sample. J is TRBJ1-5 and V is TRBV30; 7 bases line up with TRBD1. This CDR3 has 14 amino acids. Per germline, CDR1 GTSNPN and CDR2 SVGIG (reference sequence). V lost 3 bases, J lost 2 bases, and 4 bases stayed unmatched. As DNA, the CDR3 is TGTGCCTGGAGCGAAGGACAGGGCAATCAGCCCCAGCATTTT. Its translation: CAWSEGQGNQPQHF.

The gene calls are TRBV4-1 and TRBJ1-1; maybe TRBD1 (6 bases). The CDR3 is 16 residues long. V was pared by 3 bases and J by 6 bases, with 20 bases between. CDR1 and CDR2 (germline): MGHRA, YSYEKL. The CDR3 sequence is CASSQIGGGKGPEAFF. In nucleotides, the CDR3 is TGCGCCAGCAGCCAGATAGGCGGGGGCAAAGGGCCTGAAGCTTTCTTT.

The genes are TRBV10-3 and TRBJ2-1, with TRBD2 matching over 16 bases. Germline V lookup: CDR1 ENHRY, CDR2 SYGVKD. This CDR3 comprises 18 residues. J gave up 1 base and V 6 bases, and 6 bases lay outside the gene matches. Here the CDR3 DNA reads TGTGCCATCAGACCCGGGACTAGCGGGGGGGAGTCCTACAATGAGCAGTTCTTC. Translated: CAIRPGTSGGESYNEQFF.

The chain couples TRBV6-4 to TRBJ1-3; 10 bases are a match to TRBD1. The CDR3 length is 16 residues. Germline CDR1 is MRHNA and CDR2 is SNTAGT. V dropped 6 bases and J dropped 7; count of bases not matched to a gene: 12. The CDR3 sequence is CASSELPGTGDNTIYF. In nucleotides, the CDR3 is TGTGCCAGCAGCGAATTGCCCGGGACAGGGGACAACACCATATATTTT.

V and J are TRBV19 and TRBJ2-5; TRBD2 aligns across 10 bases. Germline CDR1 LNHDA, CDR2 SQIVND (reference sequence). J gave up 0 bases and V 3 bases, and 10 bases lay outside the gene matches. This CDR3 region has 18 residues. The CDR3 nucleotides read TGTGCCAGTAGTATCCCTCGATCTAGCGGGAGTCACCAAGAGACCCAGTACTTC. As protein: CASSIPRSSGSHQETQYF.

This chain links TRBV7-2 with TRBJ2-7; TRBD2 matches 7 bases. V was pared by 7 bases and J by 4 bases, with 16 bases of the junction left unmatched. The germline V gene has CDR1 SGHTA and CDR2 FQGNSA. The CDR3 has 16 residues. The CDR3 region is CASTPGGGRARYEQYF. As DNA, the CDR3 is TGTGCCAGCACCCCCGGTGGTGGGAGGGCTCGGTACGAGCAGTACTTC.

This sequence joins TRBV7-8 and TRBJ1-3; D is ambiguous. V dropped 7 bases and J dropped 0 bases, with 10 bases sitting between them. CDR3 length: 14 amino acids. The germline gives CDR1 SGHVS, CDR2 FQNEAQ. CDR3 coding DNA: TGTGCCAGCAAGCCACCGATCTCTGGAAACACCATATATTTT. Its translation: CASKPPISGNTIYF.

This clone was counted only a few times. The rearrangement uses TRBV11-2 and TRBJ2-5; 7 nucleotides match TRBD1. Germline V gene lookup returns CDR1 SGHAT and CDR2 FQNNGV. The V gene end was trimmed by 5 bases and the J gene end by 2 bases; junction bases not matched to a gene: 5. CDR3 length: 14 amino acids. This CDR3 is CASSPRDSQETQYF. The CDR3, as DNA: TGTGCCAGCAGCCCCCGGGACAGTCAAGAGACCCAGTACTTC.

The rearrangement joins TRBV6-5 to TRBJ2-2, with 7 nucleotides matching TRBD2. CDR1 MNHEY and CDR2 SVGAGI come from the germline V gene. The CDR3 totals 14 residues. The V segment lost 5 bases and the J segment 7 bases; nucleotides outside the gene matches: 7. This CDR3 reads CASSLSGWGGELFF. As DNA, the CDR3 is TGTGCCAGCAGTCTTAGCGGGTGGGGCGGGGAGCTGTTTTTT.

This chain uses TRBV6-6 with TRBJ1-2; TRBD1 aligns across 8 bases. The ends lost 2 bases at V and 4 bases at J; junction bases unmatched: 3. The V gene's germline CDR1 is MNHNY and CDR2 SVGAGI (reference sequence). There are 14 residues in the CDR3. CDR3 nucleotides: TGTGCCAGCAGTTACAGGCAGGGGGCCTATGGCTACACCTTC. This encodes CASSYRQGAYGYTF.

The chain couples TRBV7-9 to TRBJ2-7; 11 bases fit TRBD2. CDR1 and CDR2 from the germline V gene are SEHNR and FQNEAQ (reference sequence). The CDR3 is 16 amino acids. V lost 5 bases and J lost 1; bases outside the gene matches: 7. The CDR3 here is CASSKTSGKASYEQYF. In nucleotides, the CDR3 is TGTGCCAGCAGCAAGACTAGCGGGAAGGCGTCCTACGAGCAGTACTTC.

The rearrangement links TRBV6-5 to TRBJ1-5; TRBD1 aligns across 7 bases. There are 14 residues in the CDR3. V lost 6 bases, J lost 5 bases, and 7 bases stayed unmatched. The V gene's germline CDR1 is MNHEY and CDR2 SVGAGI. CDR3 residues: CASRKDRPDQPQHF. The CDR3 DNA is TGTGCCAGCAGGAAGGACAGGCCAGATCAGCCCCAGCATTTT.

This chain's CDR3 is CASSFGRGGLAANNEQFF. The CDR3 DNA is TGTGCCAGCAGCTTTGGGAGGGGGGGACTAGCAGCAAACAATGAGCAGTTCTTC. The rearrangement links TRBV5-4 to TRBJ2-1; 9 bases line up with TRBD2. The germline V gene has CDR1 SGHNT and CDR2 YYREEE (reference sequence). The junction had 14 bases not matched to a gene; V was cut back by 2 bases and J by 5 bases. The CDR3 sequence is 18 residues long.

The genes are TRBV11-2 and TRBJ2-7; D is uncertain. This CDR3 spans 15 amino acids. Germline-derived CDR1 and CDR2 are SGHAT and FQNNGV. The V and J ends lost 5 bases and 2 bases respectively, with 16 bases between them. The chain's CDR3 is CASSPSTGFTYEQYF. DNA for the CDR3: TGTGCCAGCAGCCCCTCTACCGGGTTTACCTACGAGCAGTACTTC.

This CDR3 is CASSVDDRPYEQYF. The DNA of the CDR3 is TGTGCCAGCAGCGTAGACGACAGACCCTACGAGCAGTACTTC. The V gene is TRBV9, the J gene TRBJ2-7; the D gene is possibly TRBD1 (5 bases). The V and J ends lost 0 bases and 2 bases respectively, with 9 bases between them. The CDR3 consists of 14 residues. Looked up from germline, CDR1 is SGDLS and CDR2 is YYNGEE. The full variable domain, its missing parts supplied by reference TRBV9 and TRBJ2-7, is DSGVTQTPKHLITATGQRVTLRCSPRSGDLSVYWYQQSLDQGLQFLIQYYNGEERAKGNILERFSAQQFPDLHSELNLSSLELGDSALYFCASSVDDRPYEQYFGPGTRLTVT.

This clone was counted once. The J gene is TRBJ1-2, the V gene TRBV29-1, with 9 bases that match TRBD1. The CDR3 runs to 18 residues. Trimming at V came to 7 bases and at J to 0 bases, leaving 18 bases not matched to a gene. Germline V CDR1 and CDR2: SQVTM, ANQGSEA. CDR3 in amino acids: CSALSRDREEVTNYGYTF. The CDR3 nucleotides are TGCAGCGCATTGTCCCGGGACAGGGAGGAAGTTACTAACTATGGCTACACCTTC.